This T cell receptor beta chain was observed in a study of T cells after posttransplantation cyclophosphamide. Findings of the study overall: Donor CD8+ memory clones often dominated recipient blood repertoires at later times.

V gave up 0 bases and J gave up 2 bases; unmatched junction bases: 8. The CDR3 runs 17 residues. Germline CDR1 is SGDLS and CDR2 is YYNGEE. Sequenced by immunoSEQ multiplex PCR; TCRdb stores in-frame clones only, minus some. The data contain 13,000 to 15,000 clones, 65% to 85% of them seen just once; the ten biggest clones take up about 1.3%. A word on this clone: No antigen is known for it.

The rearrangement joins TRBV9 to TRBJ2-5; TRBD2 matches at 9 bases. The receptor comes from a man aged 50 or older. Sample: memory CD4+ T cells sorted from PBMCs. CDR3 nucleotides: TGTGCCAGCAGCGTAGGCGCGAGGGCGGGAGGGCAAGAGACCCAGTACTTC. It codes for CASSVGARAGGQETQYF.